The 20 T cell receptor beta chains listed next were all sequenced from one sample in a study of T cells in Graves' hyperthyroidism and ophthalmopathy. Amplification of TCR beta CDR3 regions used RNA as the template. The TCR CDR3 first-round RT-PCR relied on the HTBI primer set. Using its own MiXCR run on the multiplex PCR reads, TCRdb lists one record per CDR3 protein. The table shows around 340,000 distinct CDR3 sequences, with about 20% occurring only once. Sequencing used blood. These TCRs come from a woman between 45 and 60 years old with Graves' hyperthyroidism.

A word on this clonotype: This may arise from a read error, as a much more abundant clone is one base away. The chain is built from TRBV3-1 and TRBJ1-1; no firm D call. The germline V gene has CDR1 LGHDT and CDR2 YNNKEL (reference sequence). The CDR3 consists of 14 residues. The CDR3 DNA reads as TGTGCCAGCAGCCAAACTCCACCCAACACTGAAGCTTCCTTT. Encoded protein: CASSQTPPNTEASF.

V usage is TRBV5-4 and J usage is TRBJ2-7; 8 bases fit TRBD2. This CDR3 is 13 amino acids long. Germline V lookup: CDR1 SGHNT, CDR2 YYREEE (reference sequence). Trimming removed 4 bases from V and 5 bases from J; junction bases left unmatched: 5. The CDR3 bases are TGTGCCAGCAGCGTCTATAGCGGGGACGAGCAGTACGTC. As protein: CASSVYSGDEQYV.

The rearrangement uses TRBV19 and TRBJ1-4, with 8 nucleotides matching TRBD1. The length of the CDR3 is 14 residues. After removal of 9 bases from V and 5 bases from J, the junction contained 8 bases not matched to a gene. The V gene's germline CDR1 is LNHDA and CDR2 SQIVND (reference sequence). This chain's CDR3 is CARDVQGENEKLFF. The CDR3 DNA sequence: TGTGCCAGAGATGTACAGGGGGAAAATGAAAAACTGTTTTTT.

This clonotype turned up a few times. The CDR3 protein is CASSEALRWKGAYGYTF. The CDR3 region has the DNA TGTGCCAGCAGTGAAGCCCTAAGGTGGAAGGGGGCCTATGGCTACACCTTC. The rearrangement links TRBV6-1 to TRBJ1-2, with TRBD1 matching over 7 bases. The CDR3 totals 17 residues. V was pared by 0 bases and J by 4 bases, with 11 bases of the junction left unmatched. Germline lookup yields CDR1 MNHNS and CDR2 SASEGT.

This clonotype was observed at least ten times. The rearrangement joins TRBV6-2 or TRBV6-3 to TRBJ1-1; 7 positions match TRBD1. V gave up 4 bases and J gave up 11 bases; unmatched junction bases: 7. Germline V CDR1 and CDR2: MNHEY, SVGEGT. This CDR3 contains 12 residues. DNA of the CDR3: TGTGCCAGCAGTTCCACAGGGGTACGGGCTTTCTTT. Its translation: CASSSTGVRAFF.

The chain couples TRBV20-1 to TRBJ2-3; D is perhaps TRBD2 (7 bases). This CDR3 has 15 amino acids. Germline V gives CDR1 DFQATT, CDR2 SNEGSKA (reference sequence). V was pared by 7 bases and J by 5 bases, with 22 bases between. Here the CDR3 reads CSVSSRGGGGDTQYF. The CDR3 coding sequence is TGCAGTGTGTCGTCGAGGGGCGGGGGCGGAGATACGCAGTATTTT.

This clonotype was recorded many times. The chain has TRBV4-1 and TRBJ1-1; D is unclear. The V gene's germline CDR1 is MGHRA and CDR2 YSYEKL. The CDR3 is 13 amino acids. Trimming removed 4 bases from V and 4 bases from J, with 10 bases in between. CDR3 residues: CASSPGTSTEAFF. In DNA form, the CDR3 reads TGCGCCAGCAGCCCAGGAACGAGCACTGAAGCTTTCTTT.

The V and J genes are TRBV3-1 and TRBJ1-6; no clear D. Per the germline V gene, CDR1 is LGHDT and CDR2 is YNNKEL (reference sequence). V lost 1 base and J lost 0, with 13 bases in between. The CDR3 has 18 residues. CDR3 residues: CASSQVRRGSSYNSPLHF. In DNA, the CDR3 is TGTGCCAGCAGCCAAGTCCGGAGAGGCAGCTCCTATAATTCACCCCTCCACTTT. The entire variable domain, with the rest obtained from reference TRBV3-1 and TRBJ1-6, is as follows: DTAVSQTPKYLVTQMGNDKSIKCEQNLGHDTMYWYKQDSKKFLKIMFSYNNKELIINETVPNRFSPKSPDKAHLNLHINSLELGDSAVYFCASSQVRRGSSYNSPLHFGNGTRLTVT.

This clonotype was counted many times. The V gene is TRBV28, the J gene TRBJ2-1; 14 bases line up with TRBD2. The trim removed 8 bases at V and 4 bases at J, leaving 7 bases unmatched. CDR3 length: 16 residues. Germline CDR1 MDHEN, CDR2 SYDVKM. CDR3 in DNA: TGTGCCAGCCGGACTAGCGGGAGGTTTGGGTACAATGAGCAGTTCTTC. Its translation: CASRTSGRFGYNEQFF. Based on the CDR3 plus reference TRBV28 and TRBJ2-1, the full variable domain is DVKVTQSSRYLVKRTGEKVFLECVQDMDHENMFWYRQDPGLGLRLIYFSYDVKMKEKGDIPEGYSVSREKKERFSLILESASTNQTSMYLCASRTSGRFGYNEQFFGPGTRLTVL.

This clonotype was picked up a small number of times. The chain is built from TRBV20-1 and TRBJ1-1, with 7 bases fitting TRBD1. The CDR3 is 15 residues long. Germline CDR1 is DFQATT and CDR2 is SNEGSKA (reference sequence). V gave up 3 bases and J gave up 6 bases; unmatched junction bases: 13. CDR3 protein: CSARVAAGGNAEAFF. For the CDR3, the DNA is TGCAGTGCTAGGGTGGCGGCAGGGGGAAATGCTGAAGCTTTCTTT.

This clonotype showed up many times. V is TRBV6-1 and J is TRBJ1-6, with no clear D. Deletions cut 4 bases from V and 3 bases from J, with 4 bases between. From germline, CDR1 is MNHNS and CDR2 SASEGT. The CDR3 contains 13 residues. DNA for the CDR3: TGTGCCAGCAGTGTTTTCTATAATTCACCCCTCCACTTT. Protein product: CASSVFYNSPLHF.

This clonotype has ten or more counts. The CDR3 is CSAFPSGTYNEQFF. CDR3 in DNA: TGCAGTGCTTTCCCCAGCGGGACCTACAATGAGCAGTTCTTC. The V and J genes are TRBV20-1 and TRBJ2-1; 7 nucleotides align to TRBD2. Germline V gives CDR1 DFQATT, CDR2 SNEGSKA (reference sequence). This CDR3 is 14 amino acids long. J lost 2 bases, V lost 5 bases, and 6 bases had no gene match.

This clonotype was recorded many times. The J gene is TRBJ2-5, the V gene TRBV18; 10 bases are a match to TRBD2. Germline loops: CDR1 KGHSH, CDR2 LQKENI. The CDR3 has 16 residues. Trimming took 3 bases from V and 3 from J; bases not matched to a gene: 7. The CDR3 region has the DNA TGTGCCAGCTCACCCTCACTAGCGGGGCGGGAAGAGACCCAGTACTTC. Amino acid sequence: CASSPSLAGREETQYF.

This clonotype was seen many times. The CDR3 loop is CASRPKRGGPNTDTQYF. DNA for the CDR3: TGTGCCAGCAGGCCTAAGAGGGGAGGGCCGAACACAGATACGCAGTATTTT. The chain couples TRBV7-8 to TRBJ2-3; 7 positions agree with TRBD2. Looked up from germline, CDR1 is SGHVS and CDR2 is FQNEAQ. V lost 6 bases to trimming and J lost 2 bases; unmatched junction nucleotides: 14. This CDR3 has 17 residues.

This clonotype was observed a few times. The CDR3 here is CASSERTGRNEKLFF. The CDR3 nucleotides read TGTGCCAGCAGTGAGCGGACAGGGCGGAATGAAAAACTGTTTTTT. The V call is TRBV2, the J call TRBJ1-4, with 8 bases lining up with TRBD1. The CDR3 totals 15 residues. V dropped 3 bases and J dropped 5; count of bases not matched to a gene: 5. Germline CDR1 SNHLY, CDR2 FYNNEI.

This clonotype was found many times. The CDR3 loop is CATSGHRDEKLFF. The CDR3 nucleotides are TGTGCCACCTCGGGACACCGGGACGAAAAACTGTTTTTT. The chain recombines TRBV15 with TRBJ1-4; a possible D gene is TRBD1 (6 bases). CDR3 size: 13 residues. The V and J ends lost 8 bases and 8 bases respectively, with 15 bases between them. Germline CDR1 and CDR2: LNHNV and YYDKDF (reference sequence).

This chain connects TRBV6-5 to TRBJ2-1; TRBD2 aligns across 11 bases. The ends lost 3 bases at V and 6 bases at J; junction bases unmatched: 4. Germline V gene lookup returns CDR1 MNHEY and CDR2 SVGAGI. The CDR3 has 15 residues. For the CDR3, the DNA is TGTGCCAGCAGTTATACTAGCGGGGGCCTCAATGAGCAGTTCTTC. Protein sequence: CASSYTSGGLNEQFF.

This clonotype was recorded at least ten times. V is TRBV7-9 and J is TRBJ2-1; TRBD1 is a possible D gene (5 bases). The germline CDR1 and CDR2 sequences are SEHNR and FQNEAQ (reference sequence). Trimming left V 3 bases short and J 8 bases short, with 11 bases between. The CDR3 totals 13 residues. This CDR3 reads CASSFVGVYEQFF. Written as DNA, the CDR3 is TGTGCCAGCAGCTTTGTAGGGGTATATGAGCAGTTCTTC.

This clonotype came up many times. V and J are TRBV20-1 and TRBJ2-1, with a tentative D call TRBD2 (6 bases). The CDR3 spans 14 residues. Trimming stripped 2 bases from V and 4 bases from J, with 12 bases between. Germline lookup yields CDR1 DFQATT and CDR2 SNEGSKA (reference sequence). The CDR3 DNA sequence: TGCAGTGCTAGATGGGGACTCCTATACAATGAGCAGTTCTTC. Amino acids: CSARWGLLYNEQFF.

This clonotype was detected ten times or more. The chain has TRBV3-1 and TRBJ1-4, with D possibly being TRBD1 (6 bases). Germline values: CDR1 LGHDT, CDR2 YNNKEL (reference sequence). The CDR3 runs 14 residues. Trimming pared 4 bases from V and 4 bases from J, leaving 10 bases between. The CDR3 here is CASSLEGGNEKLFF. For the CDR3, the DNA is TGTGCCAGCAGCCTAGAGGGGGGTAATGAAAAACTGTTTTTT.